The clone carrying this TCR beta chain was observed a few times. Its target is unknown. These data belong to a study of response to subunit inactivated influenza vaccine. Findings and caveats of the study: The authors offered the suggestion that each seasonal influenza vaccination recruits few new T cells.

The CDR3 covers 15 residues. CDR1 ENHRY and CDR2 SYGVKD come from the germline V gene. The ends lost 0 bases at V and 4 bases at J; junction bases unmatched: 2. MiXCR, run by TCRdb on the RT-PCR reads, gives a single entry per CDR3 protein. Here the sample spans about 700,000 distinct CDR3 sequences, 15% to 17% being singletons. The sequenced sample was PBMCs from blood, obtained roughly 12 days after vaccination. V is TRBV10-3 and J is TRBJ1-5; 8 bases are a match to TRBD1. This TCR was sampled from a man over 45 who received an inactivated influenza vaccine. Here the CDR3 DNA reads TGTGCCATCAGTGAGTCGGGACAGGATAATCAGCCCCAGCATTTT. It yields the protein CAISESGQDNQPQHF.